These 14 T cell receptor beta chains were sequenced from one sample in a study of shared clonotypes between healthy human individuals. The protocol was immunoSEQ multiplex PCR, while the TCRdb copy is restricted to in-frame clones and leaves out a portion. The data contain hundreds of thousands of clones, 74% of them singletons. The sample taken for sequencing was memory CD4+ T cells sorted from blood. As for subset: CD45RA-negative fraction. The receptor source for this set is a woman in her 30s in good health.

V is TRBV28 and J is TRBJ2-7, with D maybe TRBD1 (5 bases). V was pared by 8 bases and J by 3 bases, with 11 bases between. This CDR3 spans 12 amino acids. Germline CDR1 reads MDHEN; CDR2 reads SYDVKM. The CDR3 bases are TGTGCCAGCGGTAGGGGATTCTACGAGCAGTACTTC. It encodes CASGRGFYEQYF. Combining the CDR3 with reference TRBV28 and TRBJ2-7 gives the whole variable domain DVKVTQSSRYLVKRTGEKVFLECVQDMDHENMFWYRQDPGLGLRLIYFSYDVKMKEKGDIPEGYSVSREKKERFSLILESASTNQTSMYLCASGRGFYEQYFGPGTRLTVT.

The rearrangement links TRBV5-1 to TRBJ2-2; 12 nucleotides align to TRBD1. This CDR3 region has 16 residues. CDR1 and CDR2 from the germline V gene are SGHRS and YFSETQ. The junction had 5 bases not matched to a gene; V was cut back by 4 bases and J by 4 bases. In nucleotides, the CDR3 is TGCGCCAGCAGCACGGGACAGGGGGCGGTCACCGGGGAGCTGTTTTTT. It encodes CASSTGQGAVTGELFF.

This clone was counted at least ten times. The genes are TRBV19 and TRBJ2-3; 9 positions match TRBD1. V lost 8 bases, J lost 3 bases, and 9 bases stayed unmatched. The CDR3 loop spans 15 amino acids. Germline lookup yields CDR1 LNHDA and CDR2 SQIVND (reference sequence). Written as DNA, the CDR3 is TGTGCCAGTGGCCGGTTGGGACAGGGAACAGATACGCAGTATTTT. Translated: CASGRLGQGTDTQYF.

The CDR3 here is CASRGTSSAVHEQYF. The CDR3 region has the DNA TGTGCCAGCAGGGGGACTAGTTCCGCCGTCCACGAGCAGTACTTC. The V call is TRBV27, the J call TRBJ2-5; 8 bases are a match to TRBD2. The J call may not be correct, given that the DNA end is closer to TRBJ2-7. Germline CDR1 MNHEY, CDR2 SMNVEV (reference sequence). The CDR3 spans 15 residues.

A few counts support this clone. This chain links TRBV4-2 with TRBJ2-5; possibly TRBD2 for D (6 bases). Germline lookup yields CDR1 LGHNA and CDR2 YNFKEQ. There are 15 residues in the CDR3. Trimming took 0 bases from V and 7 from J, leaving 15 bases between them. This chain's CDR3 is CASSQERWGGGTQYF. The CDR3 nucleotides read TGTGCCAGCAGCCAAGAACGATGGGGAGGCGGGACCCAGTACTTC.

The chain links TRBV4-1 to TRBJ1-4; TRBD1 matches at 8 bases. Losses at the gene ends were 0 bases for V and 7 bases for J; bases not matched to a gene: 4. CDR1 MGHRA and CDR2 YSYEKL come from the germline V gene. The CDR3 loop spans 15 amino acids. The CDR3 protein is CASSQDPQGAEKLFF. The CDR3 DNA reads as TGCGCCAGCAGCCAAGATCCCCAGGGGGCTGAAAAACTGTTTTTT.

The chain joins TRBV5-1 to TRBJ2-6; 14 bases match TRBD2. V lost 4 bases to trimming and J lost 0 bases; unmatched junction nucleotides: 12. Germline V CDR1 and CDR2: SGHRS, YFSETQ. The CDR3 totals 21 residues. This CDR3 is CASSPGLGLAGAYSGANVLTF. CDR3 DNA: TGCGCCAGCAGCCCCGGCCTGGGACTAGCGGGAGCTTACTCTGGGGCCAACGTCCTGACTTTC. Based on the CDR3 plus reference TRBV5-1 and TRBJ2-6, the full variable domain is KAGVTQTPRYLIKTRGQQVTLSCSPISGHRSVSWYQQTPGQGLQFLFEYFSETQRNKGNFPGRFSGRQFSNSRSEMNVSTLELGDSALYLCASSPGLGLAGAYSGANVLTFGAGSRLTVL.

This chain connects TRBV19 to TRBJ1-1; D ambiguous. The CDR3 is 12 residues long. Between the trimmed V and J ends, which lost 10 bases and 1 base, there was a span of 10 bases. Germline CDR1 LNHDA, CDR2 SQIVND (reference sequence). DNA for the CDR3: TGTGCCACCCTAGGCAGGAACACTGAAGCTTTCTTT. It encodes CATLGRNTEAFF.

The gene calls are TRBV19 and TRBJ2-5, with a possible D match to TRBD2 (6 bases). V lost 7 bases and J lost 5, with 17 bases in between. Germline V gives CDR1 LNHDA, CDR2 SQIVND (reference sequence). The CDR3 sequence is 14 residues long. The CDR3 bases are TGTGCCAGTACCACCCTCGGGGGAAGCGAGACCCAGTACTTC. As protein: CASTTLGGSETQYF.

The rearrangement joins TRBV6-5 to TRBJ2-1, with 12 bases lining up with TRBD2. The CDR3 runs 15 residues. CDR1 and CDR2 from the germline V gene are MNHEY and SVGAGI. The V and J ends lost 9 bases and 9 bases, in that order; junction bases with no gene match: 12. CDR3 region: CASLTSGSSRSEQFF. The CDR3 DNA is TGTGCCAGTCTGACTAGCGGGAGTTCTAGGAGTGAGCAGTTCTTC.

V and J are TRBV2 and TRBJ2-3; 8 positions agree with TRBD1. The CDR3 loop spans 16 amino acids. CDR1 is SNHLY and CDR2 is FYNNEI in the germline V gene. The V gene end was trimmed by 5 bases and the J gene end by 2 bases; junction bases not matched to a gene: 9. The CDR3 coding sequence is TGTGCCAGCAGTCCCGGACAGGGAGGTTACACAGATACGCAGTATTTT. Translated: CASSPGQGGYTDTQYF.

This clone was seen many times. J is TRBJ1-4 and V is TRBV5-8; 7 nucleotides agree with TRBD1. CDR3 length equals 16 residues. Germline CDR1 is SGHTS and CDR2 is YDEGEE. Trimming took 0 bases from V and 0 from J; bases not matched to a gene: 2. CDR3 region: CASSLGDRTTNEKLFF. CDR3 nucleotide sequence: TGTGCCAGCAGCTTGGGGGACAGAACAACTAATGAAAAACTGTTTTTT.

This chain joins TRBV4-1 and TRBJ1-2; TRBD1 matches 7 bases. The germline CDR1 and CDR2 sequences are MGHRA and YSYEKL. The CDR3 contains 13 residues. J lost 5 bases, V lost 5 bases, and 5 bases had no gene match. CDR3 DNA sequence: TGCGCCAGCAGCGCAAGACAGGGTTATGGCTACACCTTC. Protein: CASSARQGYGYTF.

The chain is built from TRBV6-6 and TRBJ2-3; a weak D match, TRBD2 (6 bases). Germline CDR1 MNHNY, CDR2 SVGAGI (reference sequence). Trimming left V 8 bases short and J 2 bases short, with 14 bases between. The CDR3 extends over 14 amino acids. The CDR3 is CASSHSGDTDTQYF. For the CDR3, the DNA is TGTGCCAGCTCACATTCGGGGGACACAGATACGCAGTATTTT.